Listed here are 31 T cell receptor beta chains from one sample, sequenced in a study of cytomegalovirus exposure and HLA in healthy donors. Amplification used 60 Vbeta primers and 13 Jbeta primers. The protocol was immunoSEQ multiplex PCR, while the TCRdb copy is restricted to in-frame clones and leaves out a portion. The table lists 250,000 to 350,000 clones, roughly two thirds of them singletons. The sequenced sample was PBMCs. These receptors originate from a female donor in good health and CMV-seronegative.

The chain carries TRBV6-5 and TRBJ2-2; no clear D gene. The CDR3 consists of 13 residues. Germline assignment: CDR1 MNHEY and CDR2 SVGAGI. V was shortened by 3 bases and J by 4 bases, with 6 bases between the two germline ends. The CDR3, as DNA: TGTGCCAGCAGTTATGGAGTCACCGGGGAGCTGTTTTTT. This translates into CASSYGVTGELFF.

This clone showed up just a few times. The chain employs TRBV6-4 and TRBJ2-3; no clear D gene. The CDR3 sequence is 13 residues long. With 2 bases removed from V and 0 bases from J, the gap between germline ends came to 3 bases. The germline CDR1 and CDR2 sequences are MRHNA and SNTAGT. The CDR3 sequence is CASSDGSTDTQYF. The CDR3 DNA is TGTGCCAGCAGTGACGGCAGCACAGATACGCAGTATTTT.

To note about this clone: Other DNA sequences from this sample encode an identical CDR3 as well. This rearrangement joins TRBV5-1 to TRBJ2-7; the D gene is possibly TRBD2 (6 bases). The V gene's germline CDR1 is SGHRS and CDR2 YFSETQ. The ends were cut back, 4 bases at V and 3 bases at J, with 11 bases in the middle. This CDR3 spans 13 amino acids. CDR3 bases: TGCGCCAGCAGCCCTACTAGCAGCTACGAGCAGTACTTC. Residues: CASSPTSSYEQYF.

The chain has TRBV12-5 and TRBJ2-1, with D unclear. The germline CDR1 and CDR2 sequences are LGHNT and FRNRAP. V was clipped by 3 bases and J by 5 bases, with 5 bases between them. The CDR3 is made up of 12 amino acids. The CDR3 nucleotides are TGTGCTAGTGGTTTAACGGACAATGAGCAGTTCTTC. Translated: CASGLTDNEQFF.

The V call is TRBV19, the J call TRBJ2-1; the match to TRBD2 covers 8 bases. CDR1 LNHDA and CDR2 SQIVND come from the germline V gene (reference sequence). CDR3 length: 13 amino acids. The junction had 8 bases not matched to a gene; V was cut back by 8 bases and J by 8 bases. CDR3 coding DNA: TGTGCCAGTCAAGGGTCGACTAGCGATGAGCAGTTCTTC. This codes for CASQGSTSDEQFF.

The chain joins TRBV5-1 to TRBJ2-3; D possibly corresponds to TRBD2 (6 bases). The length of the CDR3 is 16 residues. Germline-derived CDR1 and CDR2 are SGHRS and YFSETQ. The V end was cut by 0 bases, the J end by 4 bases, with 15 bases between. DNA for the CDR3: TGCGCCAGCAGCTTGGACGGGACTTCGGGGGCAGATACGCAGTATTTT. It is translated as CASSLDGTSGADTQYF. Filled out from reference TRBV5-1 and TRBJ2-3, the complete variable domain reads KAGVTQTPRYLIKTRGQQVTLSCSPISGHRSVSWYQQTPGQGLQFLFEYFSETQRNKGNFPGRFSGRQFSNSRSEMNVSTLELGDSALYLCASSLDGTSGADTQYFGPGTRLTVL.

This clone was detected once. For the CDR3, the DNA is TGTGCCAGCAGTGAGGGACTGGTGGGGAACACTGAAGCTTTCTTT. This codes for CASSEGLVGNTEAFF. This rearrangement joins TRBV6-1 to TRBJ1-1; D might be TRBD1 (5 bases). The CDR3 loop spans 15 amino acids. The germline CDR1 and CDR2 sequences are MNHNS and SASEGT. The V and J ends lost 3 bases and 1 base respectively, with 12 bases between them.

The genes are TRBV5-1 and TRBJ2-5, with 9 bases aligning to TRBD1. Germline assignment: CDR1 SGHRS and CDR2 YFSETQ. Losses at the gene ends were 2 bases for V and 4 bases for J; bases not matched to a gene: 3. There are 14 residues in the CDR3. The CDR3 here is CASSFYRGPETQYF. CDR3 DNA sequence: TGCGCCAGCAGCTTTTACAGGGGGCCAGAGACCCAGTACTTC.

The chain couples TRBV10-1 to TRBJ1-5; TRBD1 matches 10 bases. This CDR3 has 19 residues. V was clipped by 0 bases and J by 0 bases; unmatched bases: 8. Germline V lookup: CDR1 WNHNN, CDR2 SYGVQD (reference sequence). CDR3 bases: TGCGCCAGCAGTGAGTCGACGACAGGGGGCCTCCTTAGCAATCAGCCCCAGCATTTT. Residues: CASSESTTGGLLSNQPQHF.

V is TRBV4-1 and J is TRBJ2-5; D is perhaps TRBD2 (5 bases). With the DNA end fitting TRBJ2-7 better, the J assignment may be wrong. CDR1 is MGHRA and CDR2 is YSYEKL in the germline V gene. This CDR3 region has 13 residues. CDR3 coding DNA: TGCGCCAGCAGCCAACCGGGGATCTACGAGCAGTACTTC. Protein product: CASSQPGIYEQYF.

Only a few counts were recorded for this clone. The V and J genes are TRBV15 and TRBJ2-1; TRBD2 agrees at 8 bases. V was pared by 3 bases and J by 15 bases, with 13 bases of the junction left unmatched. Germline CDR1 and CDR2: LNHNV and YYDKDF (reference sequence). The CDR3 has 14 amino acids. The CDR3 nucleotides read TGTGCCACCAGCAGGGGGGCCGGAGCGGGGGTACCGTTCTTC. Its translation is CATSRGAGAGVPFF. Full variable domain (remainder filled in from reference TRBV15 and TRBJ2-1): DAMVIQNPRYQVTQFGKPVTLSCSQTLNHNVMYWYQQKSSQAPKLLFHYYDKDFNNEADTPDNFQSRRPNTSFCFLDIRSPGLGDTAMYLCATSRGAGAGVPFFGPGTRLTVL.

This sequence joins TRBV5-1 and TRBJ2-1; D perhaps matches TRBD2 (6 bases). Germline-derived CDR1 and CDR2 are SGHRS and YFSETQ. Trimming left V 0 bases short and J 7 bases short, with 11 bases between. This CDR3 comprises 14 residues. The CDR3 DNA reads TGCGCCAGCAGCTTGGGGCCTCGGGAGAATGAGCAGTTCTTC. Amino acids: CASSLGPRENEQFF.

The gene calls are TRBV7-9 and TRBJ1-3, with a possible D match to TRBD1 (5 bases). CDR1 is SEHNR, CDR2 FQNEAQ, per germline (reference sequence). V lost 0 bases and J lost 3, with 9 bases in between. This CDR3 region has 15 residues. The CDR3 bases are TGTGCCAGCAGCTTAGCAGGCCAGGGTGGAAACACCATATATTTT. Translated: CASSLAGQGGNTIYF.

The J gene is TRBJ2-3, the V gene TRBV11-2; D might be TRBD2 (6 bases). CDR3 size: 13 residues. V shed 5 bases and J shed 2 bases, with 8 bases lying between them. Germline lookup yields CDR1 SGHAT and CDR2 FQNNGV. The CDR3 DNA follows: TGTGCCAGCAGCAGGGACTCCACAGATACGCAGTATTTT. Residues: CASSRDSTDTQYF.

The gene calls are TRBV11-3 and TRBJ1-1; D uncertain. Deletions cut 1 base from V and 1 base from J, with 16 bases between. Germline assignment: CDR1 SGHNT and CDR2 YENEEA. The CDR3 runs to 17 residues. The CDR3 DNA follows: TGTGCCAGCAGCTTAGGACCCCTGGGCGGGAGGAACACTGAAGCTTTCTTT. This codes for CASSLGPLGGRNTEAFF.

A word on this clone: The junction departs from the called germline gene at one end, perhaps through a read error. The chain employs TRBV7-9 and TRBJ2-1, with 7 bases aligning to TRBD1. Germline assignment: CDR1 SEHNR and CDR2 FQNEAQ (reference sequence). This CDR3 comprises 17 residues. CDR3 nucleotide sequence: TGTTCCAGCAGCTTAGAGTTTGGGACAGCCTTTTACAATGAGCAGTTCTTC. As protein: CSSSLEFGTAFYNEQFF.

This chain uses TRBV18 with TRBJ1-5; no clear D. From germline, CDR1 is KGHSH and CDR2 LQKENI. The CDR3 extends over 13 amino acids. V was cut by 3 bases and J by 7 bases, with 10 bases left in between. CDR3 region: CASSPAEEQPQHF. For the CDR3, the DNA is TGTGCCAGCTCACCGGCGGAGGAGCAGCCCCAGCATTTT.

The V and J genes are TRBV7-9 and TRBJ2-7; 7 positions match TRBD2. The CDR3 extends over 15 amino acids. Trimming cost V 3 bases and J 2 bases; bases outside gene matches: 7. Germline-derived CDR1 and CDR2 are SEHNR and FQNEAQ (reference sequence). CDR3 DNA: TGTGCCAGCAGCTTTCGCTCCGCGGGGGCCTACGAGCAGTACTTC. It codes for CASSFRSAGAYEQYF.

This chain joins TRBV4-2 and TRBJ1-5; a possible D gene is TRBD1 (5 bases). CDR1 is LGHNA, CDR2 YNFKEQ, per germline. V lost 5 bases to trimming and J lost 6 bases, with 11 bases between them. There are 13 residues in the CDR3. DNA for the CDR3: TGTGCCAGCAGCTCAGGGTACGCTCAGCCCCAGCATTTT. Translating gives CASSSGYAQPQHF.

The sample holds a few counts of this clone. The chain has TRBV5-1 and TRBJ1-1; D remains ambiguous. This CDR3 is 14 amino acids long. Trimming cost V 6 bases and J 2 bases, with 14 bases left between them. Germline CDR1 and CDR2: SGHRS and YFSETQ. CDR3 in amino acids: CASKLSPFNTEAFF. CDR3 DNA sequence: TGCGCCAGCAAGCTCTCTCCCTTTAACACTGAAGCTTTCTTT.

In this sample, this clone turned up a few times. This chain uses TRBV2 with TRBJ1-2, with 8 bases matching TRBD1. J lost 7 bases, V lost 4 bases, and 5 bases had no gene match. Germline V gene sequence: CDR1 SNHLY, CDR2 FYNNEI. The CDR3 is made up of 13 amino acids. The CDR3 sequence is CASSGRTGFGYTF. The DNA of the CDR3 is TGTGCCAGCAGTGGCCGGACAGGGTTTGGCTACACCTTC.

This clone was seen a few times. The chain couples TRBV28 to TRBJ2-2, with D perhaps matching TRBD2 (5 bases). Germline lookup yields CDR1 MDHEN and CDR2 SYDVKM. V lost 10 bases to trimming and J lost 9 bases, with 12 bases between them. The CDR3 has 11 amino acids. The CDR3 region has the DNA TGTGCCACCACTAGGTTCAGGGAGCTGTTTTTT. Amino acids: CATTRFRELFF.

This sequence joins TRBV4-1 and TRBJ2-2; D call uncertain. Germline values: CDR1 MGHRA, CDR2 YSYEKL. This CDR3 has 15 amino acids. V shed 1 base and J shed 2 bases, with 8 bases lying between them. The CDR3 reads CASSQGRVNTGELFF. CDR3 DNA sequence: TGCGCCAGCAGCCAAGGCCGCGTTAACACCGGGGAGCTGTTTTTT.

A note on this clone: In the same sample, other DNA sequences code for this CDR3. The CDR3 is CASSLVLPAQGGYGYTF. The CDR3 coding sequence is TGTGCCAGCAGCTTAGTCCTTCCCGCCCAGGGGGGCTATGGCTACACCTTC. The rearrangement uses TRBV11-2 and TRBJ1-2, with TRBD1 matching 7 bases. The CDR3 sequence is 17 residues long. V gave up 1 base and J gave up 4 bases; unmatched junction bases: 12. CDR1 SGHAT and CDR2 FQNNGV come from the germline V gene. Drawing the rest from reference TRBV11-2 and TRBJ1-2, the complete variable domain is EAGVAQSPRYKIIEKRQSVAFWCNPISGHATLYWYQQILGQGPKLLIQFQNNGVVDDSQLPKDRFSAERLKGVDSTLKIQPAKLEDSAVYLCASSLVLPAQGGYGYTFGSGTRLTVV.

This clone showed up just a few times. This rearrangement joins TRBV27 to TRBJ1-5; a weak D match, TRBD1 (5 bases). Germline-derived CDR1 and CDR2 are MNHEY and SMNVEV (reference sequence). This CDR3 has 15 amino acids. The ends were cut back, 6 bases at V and 8 bases at J, with 20 bases in the middle. CDR3 region: CASSTIGSGIKPQHF. The CDR3 nucleotides read TGTGCCAGCAGCACTATCGGCTCAGGGATAAAGCCCCAGCATTTT.

The chain is built from TRBV11-3 and TRBJ2-1; 7 nucleotides match TRBD2. Unmatched junction bases numbered 13, after V lost 7 bases and J lost 7 bases. This CDR3 contains 15 residues. Germline assignment: CDR1 SGHNT and CDR2 YENEEA. Here the CDR3 reads CASTQSGTKRNEQFF. DNA for the CDR3: TGTGCCAGCACCCAAAGCGGGACTAAGAGGAATGAGCAGTTCTTC.

There are a few counts of this clone. CDR3 amino acids: CASSLGLAGVGNEQYF. The CDR3 bases are TGTGCCAGCAGCCTGGGACTAGCGGGAGTAGGGAACGAGCAGTACTTC. The rearrangement joins TRBV5-6 to TRBJ2-5; 14 positions match TRBD2. TRBJ2-7 matches the DNA end more closely, so the J call is doubtful. Germline V CDR1 and CDR2: SGHDT, YYEEEE. This CDR3 has 16 amino acids.

This chain joins TRBV5-6 and TRBJ1-2; D may be TRBD1 (6 bases). V lost 2 bases, J lost 2 bases, and 16 bases lay in between. Germline values: CDR1 SGHDT, CDR2 YYEEEE. The CDR3 length is 16 residues. CDR3 nucleotide sequence: TGTGCCAGCAGCTTTCGGCCCTTACAGGGAAACTATGGCTACACCTTC. This codes for CASSFRPLQGNYGYTF.

This chain's CDR3 is CASSLLAGGPGDTQYF. DNA of the CDR3: TGTGCCAGCAGTCTTTTAGCGGGAGGGCCGGGAGATACGCAGTATTTT. The V call is TRBV7-2, the J call TRBJ2-3; the match to TRBD2 covers 11 bases. After removal of 6 bases from V and 5 bases from J, the junction contained 10 bases not matched to a gene. Germline values: CDR1 SGHTA, CDR2 FQGNSA. CDR3 length: 16 amino acids.

This clone was counted once. This chain joins TRBV19 and TRBJ1-1; D is unresolved. Trimming pared 3 bases from V and 2 bases from J, leaving 7 bases between. CDR1 and CDR2 (germline): LNHDA, SQIVND (reference sequence). The CDR3 covers 13 residues. The CDR3 here is CASSISGNTEAFF. CDR3 bases: TGTGCCAGTAGTATTTCAGGCAACACTGAAGCTTTCTTT.

The chain joins TRBV7-2 to TRBJ2-5; TRBD2 agrees at 10 bases. Germline V gives CDR1 SGHTA, CDR2 FQGNSA. V shed 1 base, J shed 2 bases, and the junction held 10 bases outside the gene matches. The CDR3 is 18 residues long. CDR3 amino acids: CASSLGASGSGGQETQYF. As DNA, the CDR3 is TGTGCCAGCAGCTTAGGGGCTAGCGGGAGTGGGGGGCAAGAGACCCAGTACTTC. Variable domain in full (rest from reference TRBV7-2 and TRBJ2-5): GAGVSQSPSNKVTEKGKDVELRCDPISGHTALYWYRQSLGQGLEFLIYFQGNSAPDKSGLPSDRFSAERTGGSVSTLTIQRTQQEDSAVYLCASSLGASGSGGQETQYFGPGTRLLVL.